This T cell receptor beta chain derives from a study of cytomegalovirus exposure and HLA in healthy donors. Study-wide results and limits: TCR beta chains numbering 164 were designated cytomegalovirus-associated.

With regard to this clone: Its antigen is not known.

The donors formed part of the approximately 130-subject validation cohort, distinct from the roughly 700-subject first cohort. CDR1 LNHDA and CDR2 SQIVND come from the germline V gene (reference sequence). V dropped 5 bases and J dropped 9 bases, with 5 bases sitting between them. The CDR3 length is 11 residues. Sequenced by immunoSEQ multiplex PCR; TCRdb stores in-frame clones only, minus some. The sample includes approximately 260,000 clones, 80% to 90% of them seen just once. This sequence was found in a woman between 18 and 29 years old in good health and CMV-seronegative. Sequencing was carried out using PBMCs. J is TRBJ1-6 and V is TRBV19; D not resolved. CDR3 region: CASSSGSPLHF. The CDR3 nucleotides read TGTGCCAGTAGTTCCGGTTCACCCCTCCACTTT.